These 22 T cell receptor beta chains came from one sample sequenced in a study of blood T cell repertoires in COVID-19. This table comes from immunoSEQ multiplex PCR, and its TCRdb copy is limited to in-frame clones, with some not included. The table records fewer than 110,000 clones, roughly 83% of them present only once. Sample: peripheral blood. These receptors were collected from a human donor in a cohort sampled during active COVID-19.

This clone has ten or more counts. CDR3 sequence: CASRDRGRGTDTQYF. The CDR3 DNA sequence: TGTGCCAGTAGGGACAGGGGGCGAGGAACAGATACGCAGTATTTT. The chain combines TRBV19 with TRBJ2-3, with 11 positions matching TRBD1. The V gene end was trimmed by 6 bases and the J gene end by 3 bases; junction bases not matched to a gene: 5. CDR1 is LNHDA and CDR2 is SQIVND in the germline V gene (reference sequence). The CDR3 has 15 amino acids.

The rearrangement joins TRBV27 to TRBJ1-6, with 10 bases aligning to TRBD1. Germline trimming cut 6 bases from V and 10 bases from J; bases unmatched to any gene: 9. The germline CDR1 and CDR2 sequences are MNHEY and SMNVEV (reference sequence). The CDR3 sequence is 15 residues long. CDR3 amino acids: CASSSGTGAGSPLHF. CDR3 sequence (DNA): TGTGCCAGCAGCTCCGGGACAGGGGCGGGATCACCCCTCCACTTT.

The count of this clone is one. The chain recombines TRBV30 with TRBJ2-7, with TRBD1 identical over 7 bases. CDR1 is GTSNPN, CDR2 SVGIG, per germline (reference sequence). V shed 0 bases and J 3 bases; nucleotides not matched to a gene: 8. The CDR3 covers 15 residues. DNA for the CDR3: TGTGCCTGGAGTGTACGGGCAGGGGGTCGCTACGAGCAGTACTTC. This encodes CAWSVRAGGRYEQYF. The entire variable domain, with the rest obtained from reference TRBV30 and TRBJ2-7, is as follows: SQTIHQWPATLVQPVGSPLSLECTVEGTSNPNLYWYRQAAGRGLQLLFYSVGIGQISSEVPQNLSASRPQDRQFILSSKKLLLSDSGFYLCAWSVRAGGRYEQYFGPGTRLTVT.

This chain uses TRBV10-3 with TRBJ2-3; no clear D gene. There are 11 residues in the CDR3. Trimming took off 4 bases at V and 6 bases at J, with 5 bases between the two ends. Germline loops: CDR1 ENHRY, CDR2 SYGVKD. This CDR3 reads CAISVMDTQYF. The DNA of the CDR3 is TGTGCCATCAGTGTTATGGATACGCAGTATTTT.

The chain has TRBV6-6 and TRBJ2-1; tentative D call: TRBD2 (6 bases). Trimming took off 4 bases at V and 4 bases at J, with 11 bases between the two ends. The germline gives CDR1 MNHNY, CDR2 SVGAGI (reference sequence). The CDR3 extends over 14 amino acids. The CDR3 here is CASSFFGSYNEQFF. The CDR3 DNA follows: TGTGCCAGCAGTTTTTTCGGGAGTTACAATGAGCAGTTCTTC.

The V gene is TRBV7-3, the J gene TRBJ2-2; D ambiguous. The V end lost 5 bases, the J end lost 6 bases, and 10 bases lay between the germline ends. CDR3 length equals 13 residues. CDR1 is SGHTA and CDR2 is FQGTGA in the germline V gene. The CDR3 here is CASSPYVPGELFF. CDR3 sequence (DNA): TGTGCCAGCAGCCCCTACGTCCCCGGGGAGCTGTTTTTT.

The chain uses TRBV11-2 and TRBJ2-3; 10 bases are shared with TRBD2. Germline-derived CDR1 and CDR2 are SGHAT and FQNNGV. Trimming removed 1 base from V and 3 bases from J; junction bases left unmatched: 7. The CDR3 has 17 residues. The CDR3 coding sequence is TGTGCCAGCAGCTTAGGAGCGGGAGGGCCCTCAACAGATACGCAGTATTTT. Translating gives CASSLGAGGPSTDTQYF.

The J gene is TRBJ2-3, the V gene TRBV6-2 or TRBV6-3, with 7 bases that match TRBD1. This CDR3 comprises 18 residues. J was trimmed by 6 bases and V by 4 bases; bases with no gene match: 19. From germline, CDR1 is MNHEY and CDR2 SVGEGT. In nucleotides, the CDR3 is TGTGCCAGCAGTTCTCCTAGGGGGCGTCGCGGCCCAGCGGATACGCAGTATTTT. Its protein product is CASSSPRGRRGPADTQYF.

As DNA, the CDR3 is TGCGCCAGCAGCTCGAAGACTAGCGGGAAAGATGAGCAGTTCTTC. Translation: CASSSKTSGKDEQFF. This chain connects TRBV5-1 to TRBJ2-1, with 11 positions matching TRBD2. Trimming at V came to 3 bases and at J to 8 bases, leaving 7 bases not matched to a gene. The V gene's germline CDR1 is SGHRS and CDR2 YFSETQ. CDR3 length: 15 residues. The complete variable domain, with remaining parts taken from reference TRBV5-1 and TRBJ2-1, reads KAGVTQTPRYLIKTRGQQVTLSCSPISGHRSVSWYQQTPGQGLQFLFEYFSETQRNKGNFPGRFSGRQFSNSRSEMNVSTLELGDSALYLCASSSKTSGKDEQFFGPGTRLTVL.

The rearrangement links TRBV6-2 or TRBV6-3 to TRBJ2-3, with 8 bases that match TRBD2. There are 16 residues in the CDR3. CDR1 is MNHEY, CDR2 SVGEGT, per germline. V trimming: 2 bases; J trimming: 0 bases; junction bases outside the gene matches: 4. CDR3 loop: CASSYGSSGSTDTQYF. The CDR3 DNA reads as TGTGCCAGCAGTTACGGGTCTAGCGGGAGCACAGATACGCAGTATTTT.

V gene TRBV9 combines with J gene TRBJ2-5; TRBD2 matches at 15 bases. V lost 2 bases and J lost 3; bases outside the gene matches: 2. Per germline, CDR1 SGDLS and CDR2 YYNGEE. The CDR3 runs to 16 residues. This CDR3 is CASSVGTSGGKETQYF. As DNA, the CDR3 is TGTGCCAGCAGCGTGGGGACTAGCGGGGGGAAAGAGACCCAGTACTTC.

The chain combines TRBV27 with TRBJ2-2, with no clear D. V lost 3 bases and J 0 bases, leaving 8 bases between the germline ends. The CDR3 loop spans 15 amino acids. The germline V gene encodes CDR1 MNHEY and CDR2 SMNVEV (reference sequence). The CDR3 DNA is TGTGCCAGCAGTTTGGGCCAAACGAACACCGGGGAGCTGTTTTTT. Its protein product is CASSLGQTNTGELFF.

The V and J genes are TRBV7-3 and TRBJ1-3; 7 bases line up with TRBD1. Losses at the gene ends were 5 bases for V and 1 base for J; bases not matched to a gene: 5. This CDR3 is 15 amino acids long. CDR1 and CDR2 from the germline V gene are SGHTA and FQGTGA. CDR3 amino acids: CASSERQGSGNTIYF. Written as DNA, the CDR3 is TGTGCCAGCAGCGAAAGACAGGGTTCTGGAAACACCATATATTTT.

This clone was found once. The V gene is TRBV29-1, the J gene TRBJ1-1, with TRBD1 matching 7 bases. The J segment lost 1 base and the V segment lost 3 bases, leaving 2 bases of the junction unmatched. Germline CDR1 is SQVTM and CDR2 is ANQGSEA. The CDR3 covers 13 residues. CDR3 coding DNA: TGCAGCGTTGACAACAGGGGGAACACTGAAGCTTTCTTT. Its translation: CSVDNRGNTEAFF.

The gene calls are TRBV2 and TRBJ1-1; D is unresolved. V dropped 3 bases and J dropped 0 bases, with 5 bases sitting between them. Germline CDR1 and CDR2: SNHLY and FYNNEI. The CDR3 has 13 amino acids. The CDR3 reads CASSESMNTEAFF. CDR3 in DNA: TGTGCCAGCAGTGAGAGTATGAACACTGAAGCTTTCTTT.

The chain couples TRBV7-2 to TRBJ2-2; a weak D match, TRBD1 (5 bases). CDR3 length: 11 amino acids. CDR1 is SGHTA and CDR2 is FQGNSA in the germline V gene. Trimming pared 5 bases from V and 8 bases from J, leaving 6 bases between. This chain's CDR3 is CASSRQGELFF. CDR3 nucleotides: TGTGCCAGCAGCAGACAGGGGGAGCTGTTTTTT.

The chain has TRBV7-2 and TRBJ2-7; TRBD2 aligns across 9 bases. The CDR3 sequence is 16 residues long. Losses at the gene ends were 4 bases for V and 7 bases for J; bases not matched to a gene: 14. Germline lookup yields CDR1 SGHTA and CDR2 FQGNSA. CDR3: CASSWGLAGPPGEQYF. CDR3 nucleotides: TGTGCCAGCAGCTGGGGGCTAGCGGGGCCCCCGGGGGAGCAGTACTTC.

This clone was counted once. The rearrangement links TRBV7-5 to TRBJ2-3; TRBD1, the table's D call, was not compared with the DNA. TRBV7-5 is annotated as a pseudogene. The CDR3 is 19 amino acids. CDR3 bases: TGTGCCAGAAGCTTAGAGAGGTCAGGGGGCTACTATAGCACAGATACGCAGTATTTT. Protein product: CARSLERSGGYYSTDTQYF.

This chain links TRBV3-1 (or the pseudogene TRBV3-2) with TRBJ1-4; no definite D call. In germline, CDR1 is LGHDT, CDR2 YNNKEL (reference sequence). The CDR3 covers 17 residues. The V end lost 4 bases, the J end lost 0 bases, and 15 bases lay between the germline ends. In nucleotides, the CDR3 is TGTGCCAGCAGCCTAAGTTCGGGGTATGCAACTAATGAAAAACTGTTTTTT. Encoded protein: CASSLSSGYATNEKLFF.

Comments on this clone: Other DNA sequences of this sample code for an identical CDR3. The DNA of the CDR3 is TGTGCTTCTAGCCCCGGACAGCCCAATCAGCCCCAGCATTTT. It encodes CASSPGQPNQPQHF. The rearrangement joins TRBV19 to TRBJ1-5; weak D call: TRBD1 (6 bases). The CDR3 has 14 amino acids. The germline V gene encodes CDR1 LNHDA and CDR2 SQIVND (reference sequence).

This clone occurred once. The rearrangement joins TRBV19 to TRBJ2-4; 7 positions agree with TRBD1. Germline values: CDR1 LNHDA, CDR2 SQIVND (reference sequence). CDR3 size: 15 residues. Trimming at V came to 5 bases and at J to 8 bases, leaving 12 bases not matched to a gene. The CDR3 loop reads CASSPRQGLIDIQYF. The CDR3 region has the DNA TGTGCCAGTAGTCCGAGACAGGGTCTTATAGACATTCAGTACTTC.

The V and J genes are TRBV3-1 (or the pseudogene TRBV3-2) and TRBJ2-1; a weak D match, TRBD1 (6 bases). Germline values: CDR1 LGHDT, CDR2 YNNKEL (reference sequence). V lost 4 bases and J 9 bases, leaving 13 bases between the germline ends. The CDR3 runs to 13 residues. The CDR3 DNA follows: TGTGCCAGCAGCCTAGTTAGCAGGGGTGAGCAGTTCTTC. Protein: CASSLVSRGEQFF.